Listed below are T cell receptor beta chains from one sample, sequenced in a study of cytomegalovirus exposure and HLA in healthy donors. The table came from immunoSEQ multiplex PCR; TCRdb's copy has only in-frame clones and leaves some out. The table includes 150,000 to 200,000 clones, roughly 82% detected once. Sample: PBMCs. These receptors were obtained from a man in his forties in good health and CMV-seronegative. CDR3s include the opening cysteine and the closing phenylalanine or tryptophan. A D gene is named only where the DNA matches it firmly. The size field is filled for only some rows; it gives once, few, many or a size class.

j_call v_call clone_size d_call cdr3_nt cdr3_aa
TRBJ2-7 TRBV27 . . TGTGCCAGCTGGGACTGGTTCTCCTACGAGCAGTACTTC CASWDWFSYEQYF
TRBJ2-7 TRBV27 . . TGTGCCAGCAGTTTTACGTCGGGAAGAGGCGAGCAGTACTTC CASSFTSGRGEQYF
TRBJ1-2 TRBV5-4 . TRBD1 TGTGCCAGCAGCTTTAATCGACAGGGCTATGGCTACACCTTC CASSFNRQGYGYTF
TRBJ2-7 TRBV7-2 . . TGTGCCAGCAGCCCAAGCCCTAGCTTCTACGAGCAGTACTTC CASSPSPSFYEQYF
TRBJ2-7 TRBV4-1 once TRBD1 TGCGCCAGCAGCCAAGGTGGCAGGGGGAACGAGCAGTACTTC CASSQGGRGNEQYF
TRBJ2-7 TRBV9 . TRBD2 TGTGCCAGCAGCGTAGGGCGGGACTACGGGGAACAGTACTTC CASSVGRDYGEQYF
TRBJ1-1 TRBV7-2 . . TGTGCCAGCAGCTTATTGGCGGGAAATGAAGCTTTCTTT CASSLLAGNEAFF
TRBJ1-1 TRBV2 few . TGTGCCAGCAGTGCTAACTTGAACACTGAAGCTTTCTTT CASSANLNTEAFF
TRBJ2-2 TRBV7-2 few . TGTGCCAGCAGCATCAGGGGCACCGGGGAGCTGTTTTTT CASSIRGTGELFF
TRBJ2-7 TRBV5-8 . . TGTGCCAGCAGCTACACCGGGACACGAGGCCACGAGCAGTACTTC CASSYTGTRGHEQYF
TRBJ2-1 TRBV5-1 few TRBD2 TGCGCCAGCAGCCCAGGACTAGGGAGCTCCTACAATGAGCAGTTCTTC CASSPGLGSSYNEQFF
TRBJ1-3 TRBV18 . . TGTGCCAGCTCACGCACAGGTTTCTCTGGAAACACCATATATTTT CASSRTGFSGNTIYF
TRBJ1-2 TRBV6-1 . TRBD1 TGTGCCAGCAGTGAAGGGAGACAGGGGGGCTACACCTTC CASSEGRQGGYTF
TRBJ2-3 TRBV4-3 . . TGCGCCAGCAGCCAAGCAGTGCCAGATACGCAGTATTTT CASSQAVPDTQYF
TRBJ2-7 TRBV6-6 . . TGTGCCAGCAGTTACTCTACGGGATGGGAGCAGTACTTC CASSYSTGWEQYF
TRBJ2-5 TRBV6-5 . TRBD2 TGTGCCAGCAGTCGACTAGCGGGTGAGACCCAGTACTTC CASSRLAGETQYF
TRBJ2-1 TRBV28 . . TGTGCCAGCAGACCTCGACTCCGACCCGAGAATGAGCAGTTCTTC CASRPRLRPENEQFF
TRBJ2-4 TRBV7-8 once . TGTGCCAGCAGCCTGGCGAGAACGAGGGTATCCGCCAAAAACATTCAGTACTTC CASSLARTRVSAKNIQYF
TRBJ2-1 TRBV5-1 . TRBD2 TGCGCCAGCAGCTTGTCGGGGGGGAATTACAATGAGCAGTTCTTC CASSLSGGNYNEQFF
TRBJ2-7 TRBV5-1 . TRBD2 TGCGCCAGCAGCTTGGAATTAGCGGGAGGCCACGAGCAGTACTTC CASSLELAGGHEQYF
TRBJ2-3 TRBV7-2 few TRBD1 TGTGCCAGCAGCTCGGACAGGGGGCCAACAGATACGCAGTATTTT CASSSDRGPTDTQYF
TRBJ2-4 TRBV5-4 . TRBD1 TGTGCCAGCAGCTTGGGAGGGACAGGAAACATTCAGTACTTC CASSLGGTGNIQYF
TRBJ2-3 TRBV7-2 . TRBD2 TGTGCCAGCAGCTTAGCGCTAGCGGGGGGTACAGATACGCAGTATTTT CASSLALAGGTDTQYF
TRBJ2-1 TRBV15 . . TGTGCCACCAGCAGAGATATAGGGAGTAGCGAGCAGTTCTTC CATSRDIGSSEQFF
TRBJ2-2 TRBV6-6 . . TGTGCCAGCAGTTACCCCACCGGGACTAACACCGGGGAGCTGTTTTTT CASSYPTGTNTGELFF
TRBJ1-1 TRBV5-1 . . TGCGCCAGCAGCTTGGGCGGTGAAGCTTTCTTT CASSLGGEAFF
TRBJ1-2 TRBV7-9 . . TGTGCCAGCAGCAGCCTGGGGGGGGACGGCTACACCTTC CASSSLGGDGYTF
TRBJ2-3 TRBV4-3 . . TGCGCCAGCAGCCAAGATGTTCATGCAGATACGCAGTATTTT CASSQDVHADTQYF
TRBJ1-1 TRBV6-4 . . TGTGCCAGCAGTGACTCCCCCGGGTCTGAAGCTTTCTTT CASSDSPGSEAFF
TRBJ1-1 TRBV11-2 . TRBD1 TGTGCCAGCAGCGGGAGACAGGGGGCTTTGAACACTGAAGCTTTCTTT CASSGRQGALNTEAFF
TRBJ2-5 TRBV18 once TRBD1 TGTGCCAGCTCCCGAACAGGGGGGGAGACCCAGTACTTC CASSRTGGETQYF
TRBJ2-7 TRBV20-1 . TRBD2 TGCAGTGCTTCACTAGCGGAAGAGCAGTACTTC CSASLAEEQYF
TRBJ2-5 TRBV25-1 . TRBD2 TGTGCCAGCAGTGCAGCGGGATTACGGGAGACCCAGTACTTC CASSAAGLRETQYF
TRBJ1-2 TRBV21-1 . . TGTGCCAGCAGCTCAAGACCGGGACAGGGACCCCGCGGCTACACCTTC CASSSRPGQGPRGYTF
TRBJ1-1 TRBV10-3 . . TGTGCCATCAGACCCGACCCCGGGGGGCACACTGAAGCTTTCTTT CAIRPDPGGHTEAFF
TRBJ2-7 TRBV29-1 . . TGCAGCGTCCCATTGGGGGGACGTATCTCCTACGAGCAGTACTTC CSVPLGGRISYEQYF
TRBJ1-6 TRBV7-8 . . TGTGCCAGCAGCTTAAGCCCGAATTCACCCCTCCACTTT CASSLSPNSPLHF
TRBJ2-1 TRBV2 . . TGTGCCAGCAGTGAAAGGCGACTGGCATACAATGAGCAGTTCTTC CASSERRLAYNEQFF
TRBJ1-2 TRBV4-3 . TRBD1 TGCGCCAGCAGCCAAGAAAGGGACAGGTACTATGGCTACACCTTC CASSQERDRYYGYTF
TRBJ1-1 TRBV15 . . TGTGCCACCAGCAGAGATCCGGGGAACACTGAAGCTTTCTTT CATSRDPGNTEAFF
TRBJ2-1 TRBV5-1 once TRBD2 TGCGCCAGCAGCTTATTCGGAGGACTAGCGGCATACAATGAGCAGTTCTTC CASSLFGGLAAYNEQFF
TRBJ2-1 TRBV28 . TRBD2 TGTGCCAGCATCCCGACTCGGGGCGGGAGGTCGGGCAATGAGCAGTTCTTC CASIPTRGGRSGNEQFF
TRBJ2-2 TRBV2 . . TGTGCCAGCCTACTAGCAGGAGAGGCCGGGGAGCTGTTTTTT CASLLAGEAGELFF
TRBJ2-7 TRBV11-2 . TRBD2 TGTGCCAGCAGCCCAGGACTAGCGGGGGGGTCCTACGAGCAGTACTTC CASSPGLAGGSYEQYF
TRBJ2-2 TRBV11-2 . . TGTGCCAGCACCCCCCCCCGGGGGAACACCGGGGAGCTGTTTTTT CASTPPRGNTGELFF
TRBJ2-7 TRBV25-1 . . TGTGCCAGCAGTGCTACAGGTGCCTACGAGCAGTACTTC CASSATGAYEQYF
TRBJ2-5 TRBV7-2 once TRBD2 TGTGCCAGCAGACCCAGGACTAGTTTGGCCCAGTACTTC CASRPRTSLAQYF
TRBJ1-1 TRBV4-1 . . TGCGCCAGCAGCCACCTACGTTCAGGGAAAACTGAAGCTTTCTTT CASSHLRSGKTEAFF
TRBJ2-1 TRBV6-5 few TRBD1 TGTGCCAGCAGTTCTAGCCGGACAGGGCGGTGGAATGAGCAGTTCTTC CASSSSRTGRWNEQFF
TRBJ2-1 TRBV25-1 . TRBD2 TGTGCCAGCAGTGGGAGGACTAGCGGGGATAATGAGCAGTTCTTC CASSGRTSGDNEQFF
TRBJ2-5 TRBV5-1 . TRBD2 TGCGCCAGCAGACTGGGGGCGGGGGGCCAAGAGACCCAGTACTTC CASRLGAGGQETQYF
TRBJ1-6 TRBV28 . TRBD1 TGTGCCAGCAGCACGGGACAGACCTCCTATAATTCACCCCTCCACTTT CASSTGQTSYNSPLHF
TRBJ1-4 TRBV6-1 . TRBD1 TGTGCCAGCAGCGCTACAGGGGCAGCTAATGAAAAACTGCTTTTT CASSATGAANEKLLF
TRBJ2-1 TRBV21-1 . . TGTGAGAGGAGCGGTACCTCTCCCAATGAGCAGTTCTTC CERSGTSPNEQFF